Listed below are T cell receptor beta chains from one sample, sequenced in a study of cytomegalovirus exposure and HLA in healthy donors. The data were produced by immunoSEQ multiplex PCR, yet TCRdb's version contains in-frame clones alone and is incomplete. The table records about 78,000 clones, about 95% of them present only once. The specimen was PBMCs. The receptors were gathered from a man between 18 and 29 years old in good health and CMV-seropositive. The CDR3 runs from the conserved cysteine through the conserved F or W. D genes are given only for firm matches. Size values are once, few and many counts, or a class for expanded clones, and some rows have none.

NA	NA	TRBJ2-7	TRBV29-1	CSVLLAEDPYEQYF	TGCAGCGTTCTCTTAGCGGAAGACCCCTACGAGCAGTACTTC
NA	TRBD2	TRBJ2-5	TRBV10-3	CAFSGSGEETQYF	TGTGCCTTCAGCGGGAGTGGAGAAGAGACCCAGTACTTC
NA	TRBD2	TRBJ2-3	TRBV6-5	CASGTSPADTQYF	TGTGCCAGCGGGACTAGCCCTGCAGATACGCAGTATTTT
NA	TRBD2	TRBJ2-1	TRBV2	CASSDLAVSSYNEQFF	TGTGCCAGCAGTGATCTAGCGGTGAGCTCCTACAATGAGCAGTTCTTC
NA	NA	TRBJ1-2	TRBV7-8	CASSPGANYGYTF	TGTGCCAGCAGCCCCGGGGCTAACTATGGCTACACCTTC
NA	NA	TRBJ1-3	TRBV4-1	CASSQDRSSGNTIYF	TGCGCCAGCAGCCAAGACAGAAGCTCTGGAAACACCATATATTTT
NA	NA	TRBJ2-7	TRBV6-1	CASSVSGSSSYEQYF	TGTGCCAGCAGTGTTTCAGGCAGCAGCTCCTACGAGCAGTACTTC
NA	NA	TRBJ2-7	TRBV6-1	CASSEALVGGDEQYF	TGTGCCAGCAGTGAAGCGCTTGTGGGAGGCGACGAGCAGTACTTC
NA	TRBD1	TRBJ2-1	TRBV19	CASTAGRGPANEQFF	TGTGCCAGTACGGCGGGCAGGGGGCCGGCCAATGAGCAGTTCTTC
NA	TRBD2	TRBJ2-2	TRBV2	CASSLVLAVTGELFF	TGTGCCAGCAGTTTGGTCCTAGCGGTCACCGGGGAGCTGTTTTTT
NA	NA	TRBJ1-1	TRBV29-1	CSVGRYLNTEAFF	TGCAGCGTTGGGCGGTACCTGAACACTGAAGCTTTCTTT
NA	TRBD1	TRBJ1-5	TRBV28	CATRTGRQPQHF	TGTGCCACCCGGACAGGGAGGCAGCCCCAGCATTTT
NA	TRBD1	TRBJ2-1	TRBV27	CASSFRTGRQFF	TGTGCCAGCAGTTTCCGGACAGGCCGGCAGTTCTTC
NA	TRBD1	TRBJ2-3	TRBV6-5	CASSPRDRSTDTQYF	TGTGCCAGCAGCCCCCGGGACAGAAGTACAGATACGCAGTATTTT
NA	NA	TRBJ2-7	TRBV23-1	CASSLKPPEVWSREQYF	TGCGCCAGCAGTCTGAAACCACCCGAGGTTTGGTCTCGCGAGCAGTACTTC
NA	TRBD1	TRBJ2-7	TRBV27	CASKLNRGPNEQYF	TGTGCCAGCAAATTGAACAGGGGGCCTAACGAGCAGTACTTC
NA	NA	TRBJ2-6	TRBV27	CASKYLGSGANVLTF	TGTGCCAGCAAATATCTCGGCTCTGGGGCCAACGTCCTGACTTTC
NA	TRBD2	TRBJ2-1	TRBV19	CASSWGGFYNEQFF	TGTGCCAGTAGTTGGGGGGGTTTCTACAATGAGCAGTTCTTC
NA	TRBD2	TRBJ2-7	TRBV14	CASSLSAGAEQYF	TGTGCCAGCAGCCTTTCAGCGGGAGCCGAGCAGTACTTC
NA	TRBD1	TRBJ1-2	TRBV6-1	CASSELPTGGFSSYGYTF	TGTGCCAGCAGTGAACTCCCGACAGGGGGCTTTTCATCCTATGGCTACACCTTC
NA	NA	TRBJ1-4	TRBV29-1	CSVEDKGGRLNEKLFF	TGCAGCGTTGAAGATAAAGGGGGACGGTTAAATGAAAAACTGTTTTTT
NA	NA	TRBJ2-1	TRBV19	CASSIGGLSSYNEQFF	TGTGCCAGTAGTATCGGCGGTTTGAGCTCCTACAATGAGCAGTTCTTC
once	TRBD2	TRBJ2-7	TRBV11-3	CASSAGGRSYEQYF	TGTGCCAGCAGCGCCGGCGGGAGGTCCTACGAGCAGTACTTC
NA	NA	TRBJ1-1	TRBV18	CASSLRLEVAAFF	TGTGCCAGCTCACTCCGGCTTGAGGTGGCCGCTTTCTTT
NA	NA	TRBJ1-5	TRBV7-2	CASSSRPGNQPQHF	TGTGCCAGCAGCTCCAGGCCCGGCAATCAGCCCCAGCATTTT
NA	NA	TRBJ2-7	TRBV6-1	CASSELWTERYEQYF	TGTGCCAGCAGTGAGCTGTGGACAGAGCGCTACGAGCAGTACTTC
NA	TRBD1	TRBJ1-5	TRBV7-9	CASSRQGEEQPQHF	TGTGCCAGCAGTCGACAGGGGGAAGAACAGCCCCAGCATTTT
NA	TRBD2	TRBJ2-7	TRBV10-1	CASSEPTSGFNKFYEQYF	TGCGCCAGCAGTGAGCCGACTAGCGGCTTTAACAAGTTCTACGAGCAGTACTTC
NA	NA	TRBJ2-3	TRBV30	CARGGVGAGYTDTQYF	TGTGCCCGGGGAGGAGTTGGGGCGGGGTACACAGATACGCAGTATTTT
NA	TRBD1	TRBJ2-2	TRBV6-1	CASSEALTGGHTGELFF	TGTGCCAGCAGTGAAGCGCTGACAGGGGGTCACACCGGGGAGCTGTTTTTT
few	NA	TRBJ2-4	TRBV6-1	CASSERGVDYIQYF	TGTGCCAGCAGTGAACGCGGGGTTGATTACATTCAGTACTTC
NA	NA	TRBJ1-5	TRBV27	CASSLWSRGDQPQHF	TGTGCCAGCAGTTTATGGAGCAGGGGCGATCAGCCCCAGCATTTT
once	TRBD1	TRBJ1-4	TRBV7-2	CASSLRVVTGGLNEKLFF	TGTGCCAGCAGCTTACGGGTAGTGACAGGGGGTCTTAATGAAAAACTGTTTTTT
NA	NA	TRBJ2-3	TRBV9	CASSVEGTSTDTQYF	TGTGCCAGCAGCGTAGAGGGGACTAGCACAGATACGCAGTATTTT
NA	TRBD1	TRBJ1-4	TRBV28	CASRQGSNEKLFF	TGTGCCAGCAGACAGGGGTCTAATGAAAAACTGTTTTTT
NA	NA	TRBJ2-7	TRBV4-2	CASSQGRGLSYEQYF	TGTGCCAGCAGCCAAGGCCGCGGGCTCTCCTACGAGCAGTACTTC
once	TRBD1	TRBJ2-1	TRBV5-1	CASRAGGAHNEQFF	TGCGCCAGCAGGGCAGGGGGCGCCCACAATGAGCAGTTCTTC
NA	TRBD2	TRBJ2-7	TRBV10-3	CAISDLSSAGDGEQYF	TGTGCCATCAGTGATCTCTCCTCGGCGGGAGACGGGGAGCAGTACTTC
NA	TRBD2	TRBJ2-1	TRBV2	CASLGLARDYEQFF	TGTGCCAGTTTGGGACTAGCAAGGGACTATGAGCAGTTCTTC
NA	NA	TRBJ1-2	TRBV10-3	CAISSGREGYTF	TGTGCCATCAGTTCAGGGAGGGAGGGCTACACCTTC
NA	TRBD1	TRBJ2-7	TRBV6-1	CASRIGTGYYEQYF	TGTGCCAGCAGGATCGGGACAGGGTATTACGAGCAGTACTTC
NA	TRBD2	TRBJ2-1	TRBV11-2	CASSLDYYGGRAGNEQFF	TGTGCCAGCAGCTTAGATTATTATGGCGGGAGGGCCGGAAATGAGCAGTTCTTC
NA	TRBD1	TRBJ2-1	TRBV7-9	CASSKDRGPNNEQFF	TGTGCCAGCAGCAAAGACAGGGGGCCGAACAATGAGCAGTTCTTC
NA	NA	TRBJ2-3	TRBV19	CASSISRADTQYF	TGTGCCAGTAGTATCAGCAGGGCAGATACGCAGTATTTT
NA	TRBD2	TRBJ2-5	TRBV28	CASSFLAGRQETQYF	TGTGCCAGCAGTTTCCTAGCGGGACGACAAGAGACCCAGTACTTC
NA	NA	TRBJ1-2	TRBV27	CASSLRGGGSSGYTF	TGTGCCAGCAGTTTACGGGGGGGCGGTTCGAGTGGCTACACCTTC
NA	TRBD2	TRBJ2-7	TRBV4-2	CASSPQRGALAGDPEQYF	TGTGCCAGCAGCCCTCAACGGGGGGCCCTAGCGGGAGACCCCGAGCAGTACTTC
once	TRBD2	TRBJ2-3	TRBV30	CAWSRPGGTTDTQYF	TGTGCCTGGAGTCGGCCGGGAGGTACCACAGATACGCAGTATTTT
NA	NA	TRBJ1-5	TRBV4-2	CASSQDGQYSNQPQHF	TGTGCCAGCAGCCAAGACGGACAATATAGCAATCAGCCCCAGCATTTT